The 15 T cell receptor beta chains in this list originate from one sample, sequenced in a study of T cells after somatic rescue of genetic block (TCRdb year 2020). Libraries were built with the immunoSEQ multiplex PCR assay. Imported from immuneACCESS, the table was reduced by TCRdb to in-frame sequences with V and J called. These copies leave out some clones; in studies compared against another copy, an unresolved V gene accounts for under half, and the cause of the remainder is not known. The sample table lists 13,000 to 15,000 clones, under 80% of them with a count of one. The ten largest clones add up to 25% to 35% of the sample. Sequences were obtained from peripheral blood mononuclear cells (PBMCs). These receptors all come from a man younger than 35.

Judged by abundance, this clone is large (0.1 to 1%). The V gene is TRBV21-1, the J gene TRBJ2-2; TRBD1 is the table's D call, not checked against the DNA. TRBV21-1 constitutes a pseudogene. CDR3 length: 17 residues. The CDR3 protein is CASSGPKGQANTGELFF. The CDR3 DNA reads as TGTGCCAGCAGCGGTCCAAAGGGACAGGCGAACACCGGGGAGCTGTTTTTT.

J is TRBJ2-3 and V is TRBV10-3; D is unclear. Germline lookup yields CDR1 ENHRY and CDR2 SYGVKD. Trimming removed 5 bases at V and 0 bases at J, with 12 bases between. The CDR3 sequence is 15 residues long. The CDR3 sequence is CAISTGVGSTDTQYF. The DNA for the CDR3 is TGTGCCATCAGTACGGGCGTGGGGAGCACAGATACGCAGTATTTT.

This sequence joins TRBV28 and TRBJ2-4, with D perhaps matching TRBD2 (5 bases). The germline V gene encodes CDR1 MDHEN and CDR2 SYDVKM. V lost 6 bases and J 12 bases, leaving 21 bases between the germline ends. CDR3 length equals 14 residues. CDR3 sequence reads: CASSPDPWESNQYF. In DNA, the CDR3 is TGTGCCAGCAGCCCAGACCCCTGGGAGAGCAATCAGTACTTC.

This clone was found a few times. This chain links TRBV19 with TRBJ2-1; 8 nucleotides align to TRBD2. This CDR3 comprises 16 residues. Per germline, CDR1 LNHDA and CDR2 SQIVND (reference sequence). V lost 1 base to trimming and J lost 3 bases; unmatched junction nucleotides: 5. Here the CDR3 reads CASSIVAGSYYNEQFF. As DNA, the CDR3 is TGTGCCAGTAGTATAGTAGCGGGGTCGTACTACAATGAGCAGTTCTTC.

The chain has TRBV28 and TRBJ2-7; 11 bases align to TRBD2. CDR1 MDHEN and CDR2 SYDVKM come from the germline V gene. V lost 5 bases, J lost 7 bases, and 10 bases stayed unmatched. The CDR3 has 15 amino acids. In DNA form, the CDR3 reads TGTGCCAGCAGTCCAGCGGGACTAGCGGTCCCGGAGCAGTACTTC. Protein sequence: CASSPAGLAVPEQYF. The full variable domain, completed using reference TRBV28 and TRBJ2-7, is DVKVTQSSRYLVKRTGEKVFLECVQDMDHENMFWYRQDPGLGLRLIYFSYDVKMKEKGDIPEGYSVSREKKERFSLILESASTNQTSMYLCASSPAGLAVPEQYFGPGTRLTVT.

This chain links TRBV6-1 with TRBJ2-5; D possibly corresponds to TRBD1 (7 bases). The CDR3 is made up of 17 amino acids. Germline CDR1 MNHNS, CDR2 SASEGT. Trimming stripped 2 bases from V and 3 bases from J, with 19 bases between. In DNA, the CDR3 is TGTGCCAGCAGTGAATACGGCAGGGGGGCCACGGAAGAGACCCAGTACTTC. Its translation: CASSEYGRGATEETQYF.

This chain connects TRBV5-6 to TRBJ2-5; 7 bases agree with TRBD1. The DNA end favors TRBJ2-7, so the J call may be wrong. This CDR3 has 14 amino acids. The germline CDR1 and CDR2 sequences are SGHDT and YYEEEE. The CDR3 region is CASSFGTASYEQYF. CDR3 bases: TGTGCCAGCAGCTTCGGGACAGCCTCCTACGAGCAGTACTTC.

The chain joins TRBV7-3 to TRBJ2-1; D might be TRBD1 (5 bases). Deletions cut 5 bases from V and 3 bases from J, with 11 bases between. The CDR3 contains 14 residues. Germline V lookup: CDR1 SGHTA, CDR2 FQGTGA. CDR3 sequence (DNA): TGTGCCAGCAGCCGATTCGACAGCTACAATGAGCAGTTCTTC. It codes for CASSRFDSYNEQFF.

The chain has TRBV5-1 and TRBJ2-7; 8 nucleotides align to TRBD1. The CDR3 sequence is 14 residues long. Trimming removed 4 bases from V and 5 bases from J; junction bases left unmatched: 8. Germline assignment: CDR1 SGHRS and CDR2 YFSETQ. The CDR3 bases are TGCGCCAGCAGCGCCGGACAGGGAAGGGACGAGCAGTACTTC. It yields the protein CASSAGQGRDEQYF.

The chain carries TRBV6-5 and TRBJ1-4; 7 bases fit TRBD1. CDR1 is MNHEY and CDR2 is SVGAGI in the germline V gene. J was trimmed by 3 bases and V by 4 bases; bases with no gene match: 8. The CDR3 loop spans 16 amino acids. The CDR3 nucleotides are TGTGCCAGCAGTTCACCCACCGGGACAGCTAATGAAAAACTGTTTTTT. This encodes CASSSPTGTANEKLFF.

The chain links TRBV7-9 to TRBJ2-1, with TRBD2 matching 8 bases. The CDR3 extends over 14 amino acids. Germline V CDR1 and CDR2: SEHNR, FQNEAQ (reference sequence). The ends lost 3 bases at V and 6 bases at J; junction bases unmatched: 4. CDR3 sequence reads: CASSLYGTSNEQFF. The CDR3 DNA reads TGTGCCAGCAGCTTGTACGGGACTAGCAATGAGCAGTTCTTC.

The V call is TRBV6-1, the J call TRBJ1-1; 7 bases match TRBD1. The length of the CDR3 is 14 residues. Germline trimming cut 10 bases from V and 5 bases from J; bases unmatched to any gene: 13. Germline CDR1 MNHNS, CDR2 SASEGT. The CDR3 nucleotides read TGTGCCACCCGACAGGGACCCCTGATGACTGAAGCTTTCTTT. Its translation is CATRQGPLMTEAFF.

V and J are TRBV23-1 and TRBJ2-7; 7 bases are shared with TRBD1. TRBV23-1 is an ORF, with its function uncertain. This CDR3 is 15 amino acids long. J gave up 0 bases and V 4 bases, and 6 bases lay outside the gene matches. Here the CDR3 DNA reads TGCGCCAGCAGTCGAGGGGGCCCGAGCTCCTACGAGCAGTACTTC. Amino acid sequence: CASSRGGPSSYEQYF.

V usage is TRBV5-1 and J usage is TRBJ2-2; TRBD2 agrees at 7 bases. The CDR3 has 15 amino acids. V shed 0 bases, J shed 7 bases, and the junction held 6 bases outside the gene matches. Germline V gene sequence: CDR1 SGHRS, CDR2 YFSETQ. The CDR3 is CASSLASGEVGELFF. CDR3 nucleotide sequence: TGCGCCAGCAGCTTGGCCAGCGGGGAGGTCGGGGAGCTGTTTTTT.

This rearrangement joins TRBV5-1 to TRBJ1-6, with D hard to call. Germline assignment: CDR1 SGHRS and CDR2 YFSETQ. Deletions cut 4 bases from V and 8 bases from J, with 10 bases between. This CDR3 comprises 13 residues. As DNA, the CDR3 is TGCGCCAGCAGCCCCAGTAGGGATTCACCCCTCCACTTT. Amino acids: CASSPSRDSPLHF. Based on the CDR3 plus reference TRBV5-1 and TRBJ1-6, the full variable domain is KAGVTQTPRYLIKTRGQQVTLSCSPISGHRSVSWYQQTPGQGLQFLFEYFSETQRNKGNFPGRFSGRQFSNSRSEMNVSTLELGDSALYLCASSPSRDSPLHFGNGTRLTVT.